Listed below are T cell receptor beta chains from one sample, sequenced in a study of blood T cell repertoires in COVID-19. The protocol was immunoSEQ multiplex PCR, while the TCRdb copy is restricted to in-frame clones and leaves out a portion. Among 39,000 or so clones listed, about four fifths were seen once. Sequenced input: peripheral blood. The receptors were sampled from a man aged 35-49 years with active or convalescent COVID-19. Each CDR3 is given with its conserved first and last residue. A D gene is named only where the DNA matches it firmly. The size field is filled for only some rows; it gives once, few, many or a size class.

cdr3_aa | cdr3_nt | d_call | j_call | clone_size | v_call
CASSSSSSYNSPLHF | TGTGCCAGCAGCAGTAGTAGTTCCTATAATTCACCCCTCCACTTT | NA | TRBJ1-6 | NA | TRBV14
CASSLPRIQAGGSYNEQFF | TGTGCCAGCAGCTTACCCAGGATCCAGGCAGGGGGCTCCTACAATGAGCAGTTCTTC | TRBD1 | TRBJ2-1 | NA | TRBV7-2
CASSFGGQGAAFF | TGTGCCAGCAGCTTTGGCGGTCAAGGGGCAGCTTTCTTT | NA | TRBJ1-1 | few | TRBV7-2
CASSPHPNSNQPQHF | TGTGCCAGCAGCCCCCATCCCAATAGCAATCAGCCCCAGCATTTT | NA | TRBJ1-5 | NA | TRBV4-2
CASSRVLLDEQYF | TGTGCCAGCAGCCGTGTCCTGCTAGACGAGCAGTACTTC | NA | TRBJ2-7 | NA | TRBV9
CASGGLAGGTDTQYF | TGTGCCAGCGGAGGACTAGCGGGAGGGACGGATACGCAGTATTTT | TRBD2 | TRBJ2-3 | NA | TRBV2
CATGGTVGEQYF | TGTGCCACCGGGGGGACGGTTGGCGAGCAGTACTTC | NA | TRBJ2-7 | once | TRBV24-1
CASSPRTQAGYGYTF | TGTGCCAGCAGCCCACGGACACAAGCGGGCTATGGCTACACCTTC | NA | TRBJ1-2 | NA | TRBV7-9
CASSQGLNTGELFF | TGTGCCAGCAGCCAAGGACTGAACACCGGGGAGCTGTTTTTT | NA | TRBJ2-2 | NA | TRBV4-2
CASSSGTTGEKLFF | TGTGCCAGCAGTTCTGGGACGACAGGAGAAAAACTGTTTTTT | NA | TRBJ1-4 | NA | TRBV28
CASSLGLGYEQYF | TGTGCCAGCAGCTTGGGCCTTGGTTACGAGCAGTACTTC | NA | TRBJ2-7 | NA | TRBV7-2
CASSQGRGPVPGEQYF | TGCGCCAGCAGCCAAGGACGAGGGCCAGTACCCGGCGAGCAGTACTTC | NA | TRBJ2-7 | NA | TRBV4-1
CATSPSYTDTQYF | TGTGCCACCAGCCCGTCTTACACAGATACGCAGTATTTT | NA | TRBJ2-3 | NA | TRBV15